This paragraph covers one T cell receptor beta chain sequence. This entry belongs to a study of technical replicates of blood from several donors. CDR3 length equals 14 residues. Germline V gene sequence: CDR1 MNHEY, CDR2 SVGAGI. J gave up 6 bases and V 5 bases, and 7 bases lay outside the gene matches. The method was immunoSEQ multiplex PCR; TCRdb's version includes in-frame clones alone and lacks a portion of them. This table holds 60,000 to 90,000 clones, 97% found once. The V call is TRBV6-5, the J call TRBJ2-1; the match to TRBD1 covers 7 bases. The material sequenced was T cells isolated from PBMCs. This TCR came from a human donor in good health. As DNA, the CDR3 is TGTGCCAGCAGTACGGGACAGTACGTCAATGAGCAGTTCTTC. It is translated as CASSTGQYVNEQFF.